The clone carrying this T cell receptor (beta chain) appeared a single time. As yet, its antigen is unknown. This clone may be a read error of a much larger clone one base away. The source of the sample is a study of tumor and adjacent non-tumor tissue in lung cancer. Study background: Histology: eleven to twelve adenocarcinoma, a couple of squamous cell carcinoma, 1 small cell lung cancer. Aged about 30 to 76 years, patients included approximately 11 men and roughly 5 women with stage I to III disease.

Trimming shortened V by 6 bases and J by 6 bases, and 11 bases separated the two germline ends. This CDR3 has 13 amino acids. Germline V lookup: CDR1 MDHEN, CDR2 SYDVKM. The template was RNA from unsorted bulk tissue. More than 3 cm separated this lung sample from the edge of the tumor. Points from the study as a whole: Compared with tumor, normal lung showed significantly lower TCR diversity. Top 100 clones took a larger repertoire share in normal lung.

Three rounds of nested PCR, following a modified ARM-PCR protocol, produced the TCRbeta library. TCRdb reprocessed the multiplex PCR reads via MiXCR and lists one record per CDR3 protein. In the table there are tens of thousands of distinct CDR3 sequences, 64% of which are singletons. The rearrangement joins TRBV28 to TRBJ2-2; D is possibly TRBD1 (6 bases). Sequencing was carried out using distant non-tumor lung tissue. This sequence was found in a woman between 65 and 79 years old with non-small cell lung cancer. CDR3 sequence: CASSKDSAGELFF. The CDR3 DNA reads as TGTGCCAGCAGCAAGGACAGCGCCGGGGAGCTGTTTTTT. The variable domain in full, completed from reference TRBV28 and TRBJ2-2, reads DVKVTQSSRYLVKRTGEKVFLECVQDMDHENMFWYRQDPGLGLRLIYFSYDVKMKEKGDIPEGYSVSREKKERFSLILESASTNQTSMYLCASSKDSAGELFFGEGSRLTVL.